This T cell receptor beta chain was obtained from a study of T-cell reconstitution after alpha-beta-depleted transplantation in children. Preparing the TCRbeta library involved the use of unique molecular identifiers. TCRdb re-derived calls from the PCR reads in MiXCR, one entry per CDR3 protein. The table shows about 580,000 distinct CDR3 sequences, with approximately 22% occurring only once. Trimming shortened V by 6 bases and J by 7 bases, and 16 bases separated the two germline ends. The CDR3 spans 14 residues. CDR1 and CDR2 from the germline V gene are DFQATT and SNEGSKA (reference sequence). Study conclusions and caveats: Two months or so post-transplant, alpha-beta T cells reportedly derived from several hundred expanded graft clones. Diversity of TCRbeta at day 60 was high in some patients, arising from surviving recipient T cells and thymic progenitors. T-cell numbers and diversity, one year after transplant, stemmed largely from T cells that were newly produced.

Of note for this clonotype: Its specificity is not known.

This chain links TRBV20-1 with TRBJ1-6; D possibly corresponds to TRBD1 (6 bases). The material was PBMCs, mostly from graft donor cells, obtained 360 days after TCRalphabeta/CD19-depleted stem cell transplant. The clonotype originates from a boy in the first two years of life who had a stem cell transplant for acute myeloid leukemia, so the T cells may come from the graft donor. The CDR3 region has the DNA TGCAGTGCCCTACCGGGACACCCGAATTCACCCCTCCACTTT. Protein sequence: CSALPGHPNSPLHF.